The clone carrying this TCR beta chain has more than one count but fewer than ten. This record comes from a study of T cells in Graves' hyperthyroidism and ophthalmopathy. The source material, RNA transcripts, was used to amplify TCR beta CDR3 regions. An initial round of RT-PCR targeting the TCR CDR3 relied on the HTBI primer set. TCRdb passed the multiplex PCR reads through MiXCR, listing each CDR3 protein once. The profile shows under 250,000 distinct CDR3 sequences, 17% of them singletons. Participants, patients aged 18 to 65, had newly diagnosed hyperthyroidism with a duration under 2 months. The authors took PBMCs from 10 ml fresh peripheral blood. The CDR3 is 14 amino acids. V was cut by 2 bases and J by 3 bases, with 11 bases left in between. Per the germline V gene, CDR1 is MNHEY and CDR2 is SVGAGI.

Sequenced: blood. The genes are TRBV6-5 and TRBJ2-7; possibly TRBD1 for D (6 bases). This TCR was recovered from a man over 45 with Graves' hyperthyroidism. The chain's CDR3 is CASSYPADSYEQYF. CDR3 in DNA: TGTGCCAGCAGTTACCCGGCGGACAGCTACGAGCAGTACTTC.